Sequencing of this T cell receptor (beta chain) was carried out in a study of blood T cells in healthy people across ages. About the study: About one barcoded beta molecule per two T cells was the capture yield of template switching. Regarding the study as a whole: Across the age range, TCR beta diversity per million T cells fell in a roughly linear way.

The CDR3 has 16 amino acids. The germline CDR1 and CDR2 sequences are MGHDK and SYGVNS. Each sample had at least 6 million PBMCs isolated. This clonotype was observed a handful of times. What it binds is not known. This clone may be a read error of a much larger clone one base away. Primed by a sample-barcoded 5' primer and a J-beta primer mix, a second PCR proceeded for about 7 to 11 cycles. Samples each returned at least 3 million CDR3-containing paired-end reads. TCRdb reprocessed the 5' RACE reads via MiXCR and lists one record per CDR3 protein. The data contain fewer than 800,000 distinct CDR3 sequences, about 34% of them singletons.

The receptor's source is a woman older than 75 in good health. The sample taken for sequencing was blood. V is TRBV25-1 and J is TRBJ2-1; TRBD2 matches at 7 bases. The CDR3 loop reads CASSEWGGSSYNEQVF. DNA for the CDR3: TGTGCCAGCAGTGAATGGGGGGGGAGCTCCTACAATGAGCAGGTCTTC.